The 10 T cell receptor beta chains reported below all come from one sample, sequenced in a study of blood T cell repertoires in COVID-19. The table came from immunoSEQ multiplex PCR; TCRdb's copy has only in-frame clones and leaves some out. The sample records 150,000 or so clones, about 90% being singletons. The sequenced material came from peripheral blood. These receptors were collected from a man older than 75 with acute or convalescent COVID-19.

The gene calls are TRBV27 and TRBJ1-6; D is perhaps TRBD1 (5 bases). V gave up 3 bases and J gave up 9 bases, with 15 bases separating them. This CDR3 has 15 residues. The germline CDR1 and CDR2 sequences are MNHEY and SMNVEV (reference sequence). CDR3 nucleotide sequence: TGTGCCAGCAGTTTTGGGGCCCATCGGGTTTCACCCCTCCACTTT. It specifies CASSFGAHRVSPLHF.

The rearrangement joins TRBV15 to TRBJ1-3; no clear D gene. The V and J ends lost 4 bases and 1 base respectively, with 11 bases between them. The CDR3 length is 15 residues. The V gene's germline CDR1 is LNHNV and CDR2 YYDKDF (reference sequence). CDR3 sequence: CATSIGGSSGNTIYF. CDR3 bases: TGTGCCACCAGCATTGGCGGGTCTTCTGGAAACACCATATATTTT.

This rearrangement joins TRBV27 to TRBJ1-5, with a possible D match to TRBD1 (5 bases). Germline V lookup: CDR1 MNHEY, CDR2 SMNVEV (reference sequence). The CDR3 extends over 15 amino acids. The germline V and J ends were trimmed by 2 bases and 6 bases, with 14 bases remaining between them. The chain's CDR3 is CASSLVGGSSQPQHF. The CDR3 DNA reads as TGTGCCAGCAGTTTAGTGGGGGGATCGAGTCAGCCCCAGCATTTT.

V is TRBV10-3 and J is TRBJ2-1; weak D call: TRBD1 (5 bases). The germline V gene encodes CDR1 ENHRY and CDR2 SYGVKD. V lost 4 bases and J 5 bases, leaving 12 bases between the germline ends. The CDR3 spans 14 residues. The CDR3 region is CAISGIPGNNEQFF. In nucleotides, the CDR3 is TGTGCCATCAGTGGGATTCCAGGGAACAATGAGCAGTTCTTC.

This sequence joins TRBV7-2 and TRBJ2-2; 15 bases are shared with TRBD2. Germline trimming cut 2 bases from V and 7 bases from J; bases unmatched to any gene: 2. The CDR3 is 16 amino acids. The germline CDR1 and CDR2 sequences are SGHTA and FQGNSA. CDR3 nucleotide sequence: TGTGCCAGCAGCTTAAGGACTAGCGGGAGGGGCGGGGAGCTGTTTTTT. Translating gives CASSLRTSGRGGELFF. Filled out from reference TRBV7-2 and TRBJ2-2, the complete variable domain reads GAGVSQSPSNKVTEKGKDVELRCDPISGHTALYWYRQSLGQGLEFLIYFQGNSAPDKSGLPSDRFSAERTGGSVSTLTIQRTQQEDSAVYLCASSLRTSGRGGELFFGEGSRLTVL.

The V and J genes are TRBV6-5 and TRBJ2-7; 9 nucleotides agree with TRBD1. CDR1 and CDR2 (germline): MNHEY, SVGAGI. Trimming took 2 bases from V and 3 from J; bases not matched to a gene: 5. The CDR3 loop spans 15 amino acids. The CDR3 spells CASSYAQGAVYEQYF. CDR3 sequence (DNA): TGTGCCAGCAGTTACGCACAGGGGGCTGTCTACGAGCAGTACTTC.

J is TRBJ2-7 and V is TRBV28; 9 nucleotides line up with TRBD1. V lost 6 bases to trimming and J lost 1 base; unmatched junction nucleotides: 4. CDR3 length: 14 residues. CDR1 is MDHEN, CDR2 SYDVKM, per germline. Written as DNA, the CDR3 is TGTGCCAGCAGCCCGACAGGGGGTTCCTACGAGCAGTACTTC. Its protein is CASSPTGGSYEQYF.

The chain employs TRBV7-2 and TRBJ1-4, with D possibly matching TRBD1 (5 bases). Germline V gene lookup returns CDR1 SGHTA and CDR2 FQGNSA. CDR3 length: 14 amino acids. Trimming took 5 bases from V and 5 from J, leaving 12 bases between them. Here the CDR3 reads CASSNRQRNEKLFF. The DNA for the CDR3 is TGTGCCAGCAGCAACAGGCAACGGAATGAAAAACTGTTTTTT.

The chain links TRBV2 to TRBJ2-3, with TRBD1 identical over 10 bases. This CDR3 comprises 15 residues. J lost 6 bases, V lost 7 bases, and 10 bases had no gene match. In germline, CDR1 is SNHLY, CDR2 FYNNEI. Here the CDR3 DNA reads TGTGCCAGCATCCTTGCGACAGGGGGCTACGATACGCAGTATTTT. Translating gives CASILATGGYDTQYF.

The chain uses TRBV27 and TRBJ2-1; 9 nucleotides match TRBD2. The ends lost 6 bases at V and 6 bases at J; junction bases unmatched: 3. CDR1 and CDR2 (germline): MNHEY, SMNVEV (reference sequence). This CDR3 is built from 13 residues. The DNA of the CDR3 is TGTGCCAGCAGGCTAGCGGGAATCAATGAGCAGTTCTTC. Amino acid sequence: CASRLAGINEQFF.